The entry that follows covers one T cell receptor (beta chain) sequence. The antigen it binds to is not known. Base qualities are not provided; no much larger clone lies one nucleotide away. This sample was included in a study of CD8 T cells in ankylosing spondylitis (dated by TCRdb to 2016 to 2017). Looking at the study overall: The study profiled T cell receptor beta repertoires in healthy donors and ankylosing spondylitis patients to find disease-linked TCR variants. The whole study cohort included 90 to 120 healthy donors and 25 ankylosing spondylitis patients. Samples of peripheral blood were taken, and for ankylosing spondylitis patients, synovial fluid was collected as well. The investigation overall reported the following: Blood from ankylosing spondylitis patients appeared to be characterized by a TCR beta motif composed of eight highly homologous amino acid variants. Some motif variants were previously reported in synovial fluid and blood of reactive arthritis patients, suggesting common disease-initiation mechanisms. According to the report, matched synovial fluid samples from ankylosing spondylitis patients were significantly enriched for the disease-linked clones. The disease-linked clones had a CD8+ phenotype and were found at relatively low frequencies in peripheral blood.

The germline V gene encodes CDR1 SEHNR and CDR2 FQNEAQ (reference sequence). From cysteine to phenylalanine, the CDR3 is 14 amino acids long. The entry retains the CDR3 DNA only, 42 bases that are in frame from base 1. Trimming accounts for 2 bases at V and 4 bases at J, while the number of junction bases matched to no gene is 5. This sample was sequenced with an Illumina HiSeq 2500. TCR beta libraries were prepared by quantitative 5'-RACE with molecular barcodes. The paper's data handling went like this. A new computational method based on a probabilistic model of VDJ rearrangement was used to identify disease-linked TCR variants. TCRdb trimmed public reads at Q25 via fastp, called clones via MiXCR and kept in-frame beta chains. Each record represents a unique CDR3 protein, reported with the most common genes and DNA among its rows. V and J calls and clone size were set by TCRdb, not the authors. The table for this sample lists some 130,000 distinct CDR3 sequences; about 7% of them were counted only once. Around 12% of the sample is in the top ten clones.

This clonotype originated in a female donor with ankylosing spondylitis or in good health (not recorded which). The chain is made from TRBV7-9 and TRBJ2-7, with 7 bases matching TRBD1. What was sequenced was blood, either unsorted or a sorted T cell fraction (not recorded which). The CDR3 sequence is CASSLTSQGYEQYF. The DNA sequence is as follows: TGTGCCAGCAGCTTAACCTCACAGGGGTACGAGCAGTACTTC.